This is a list of T cell receptor beta chains from one sample in a study of shared clonotypes between healthy human individuals. Profiled with immunoSEQ multiplex PCR; TCRdb holds only in-frame clones, not every one. The data show some 300,000 clones, with roughly 70% seen just once and more than 9% held by the top ten. The material sequenced was memory CD4+ T cells sorted from blood. These receptors were taken from a man aged 25-45 years in good health. The CDR3 runs from the conserved cysteine through the conserved F or W. The order of the fields is J gene, D gene, clone size, V gene, CDR3 DNA, CDR3 protein. D genes are given only for firm matches. Only part of the rows carry a size: once, few, many, or a class if the clone is expanded.

>TRBJ1-2|.|.|TRBV7-9
TGTGCCAGCTTACCCACAGGGATTACAGGCTACACCTTC
CASLPTGITGYTF
>TRBJ1-5|.|.|TRBV30
TGTGCCTGGGGAGAAGGGACGGCCCCTCATCAGCCCCAGCATTTT
CAWGEGTAPHQPQHF
>TRBJ1-2|.|.|TRBV18
TGTGCCAGCTCACCGACGGACCAGGATGGCTACACCTTC
CASSPTDQDGYTF
>TRBJ1-1|.|.|TRBV29-1
TGCAGCGTTGCCCCCGAGAGACATGGGGGTGCTGAAGCTTTCTTT
CSVAPERHGGAEAFF
>TRBJ2-5|.|.|TRBV10-2
TGCGCCAGCAGTGAAGTCAAGGAGACCCAGTACTTC
CASSEVKETQYF
>TRBJ2-3|TRBD1|.|TRBV28
TGTGCCAGCAATCCAAAGCGACAGGGTAGGGCAGATACGCAGTATTTT
CASNPKRQGRADTQYF
>TRBJ1-5|.|.|TRBV25-1
TGTGCCAGCAGTGAATCAGATAATAGCAATCAGCCCCAGCATTTT
CASSESDNSNQPQHF
>TRBJ2-6|.|once|TRBV4-1
TGCGCCAGCAGCCAGAAGAGCTCCTCTGGGGCCAACGTCCTGACTTTC
CASSQKSSSGANVLTF
>TRBJ2-1|.|few|TRBV7-2
TGTGCCAGCAGCTTAGTATCATACAACTACAATGAGCAGTTCTTC
CASSLVSYNYNEQFF
>TRBJ1-3|.|few|TRBV7-2
TGTGCCAGCAGCTTGGGTGGGCCACTCTCTGGAAACACCATATATTTT
CASSLGGPLSGNTIYF
>TRBJ2-7|TRBD2|.|TRBV27
TGTGCCAGCAGTTCGACTAGCGGGAGGGCCTCCGGGTCCTACGAGCAGTACTTC
CASSSTSGRASGSYEQYF
>TRBJ2-7|.|.|TRBV6-6
TGTGCCAGCAGTTACACAGACTCCTACGAGCAGTACTTC
CASSYTDSYEQYF
>TRBJ2-1|.|.|TRBV4-1
TGCGCCAGCAGCCAAGACGAAGGCAGGGTCTACAATGAGCAGTTCTTC
CASSQDEGRVYNEQFF
>TRBJ1-4|.|.|TRBV5-1
TGCGCCAGCAGCTTGGAAGCGACTGAAAAACTGTTTTTT
CASSLEATEKLFF
>TRBJ1-1|.|.|TRBV10-2
TGCGCCAGCAGTGAGTCGTCCATATCGGCTTTCTTT
CASSESSISAFF
>TRBJ1-1|.|.|TRBV27
TGTGCCAGCAGTTTAGGGGGAACCACTGAAGCTTTCTTT
CASSLGGTTEAFF
>TRBJ2-7|TRBD1|.|TRBV27
TGTGCCAGCAGCGTTCCGGGACAGCTCTTCTACGAGCAGTACTTC
CASSVPGQLFYEQYF
>TRBJ2-7|.|.|TRBV5-4
TGTGCCAGCAGCTTTCGGGCCGGGGCAGGAGCCTACGAGCAGTACTTC
CASSFRAGAGAYEQYF
>TRBJ2-5|TRBD1|few|TRBV29-1
TGCAGCGCCGAGACAGGGGGCGAGACCCAGTACTTC
CSAETGGETQYF
>TRBJ1-3|.|.|TRBV30
TGTGCCTGGCGGGGCAGCCTCTCTGGAAACACCATATATTTT
CAWRGSLSGNTIYF
>TRBJ2-1|.|.|TRBV13
TGTGCCAGCAGCCCGCCCTACAGTGCCTCCAACAATGAGCAGTTCTTC
CASSPPYSASNNEQFF
>TRBJ2-5|TRBD1|.|TRBV23-1
TGCGCCAGCAGTCAATTGCGGGTCGACAGACAGGGGGCGAGGGGAGAGACCCAGTACTTC
CASSQLRVDRQGARGETQYF
>TRBJ2-1|.|.|TRBV25-1
TGTGCCAGCAGTTCGTCGGGTAGGCCCAATGAGCAGTTCTTC
CASSSSGRPNEQFF
>TRBJ2-7|.|.|TRBV7-9
TGTGCCAGCAGCCTAGGCCTAGCGATCAACGAGCAGTACTTC
CASSLGLAINEQYF
>TRBJ2-3|.|.|TRBV7-9
TGTGCCAGCAGCGATTTGTTCGGGGGCTTCGGAACAGATACGCAGTATTTT
CASSDLFGGFGTDTQYF
>TRBJ2-5|.|.|TRBV7-9
TGTGCCAGCAGTTCGGGATCCTCTCACCACTTC
CASSSGSSHHF
>TRBJ2-1|TRBD1|.|TRBV7-6
TGTGCCAGCAGCACCGGACAGGGGCTCTACAATGAGCAGTTCTTC
CASSTGQGLYNEQFF
>TRBJ2-3|.|.|TRBV20-1
TGCAGTGCTAGATACCCAGATACGCAGTATTTT
CSARYPDTQYF
>TRBJ2-2|.|many|TRBV6-6
TGTGCCAGCAGGGGGGACGGAAACACCGGGGAGCTGTTTTTT
CASRGDGNTGELFF
>TRBJ2-3|.|.|TRBV2
TGTGCCAGCCGCCTGACGGTGGGCGGCACAGATACGCAGTATTTT
CASRLTVGGTDTQYF
>TRBJ2-5|TRBD2|.|TRBV7-2
TGTGCCAGCAGCTTTTTGGCGGGAGGGCCTCGAAGTTTCCAAGAGACCCAGTACTTC
CASSFLAGGPRSFQETQYF
>TRBJ1-1|.|few|TRBV5-1
TGCGCCAGCAGCTTGGCCACAGCGAACACTGAAGCTTTCTTT
CASSLATANTEAFF
>TRBJ2-3|TRBD2|.|TRBV7-9
TGTGCCAGCAGCTTAACAGGACTAGCGGGAGCCCCCTTTAGCAGTACGCAGTATTTT
CASSLTGLAGAPFSSTQYF
>TRBJ2-2|.|once|TRBV7-7
TGTGCCAGCAGACAACTGTATTCCACCGGGGAGCTGTTTTTT
CASRQLYSTGELFF
>TRBJ2-1|.|once|TRBV5-1
TGCGCCAGCAGCTCCCAAATCAAATACAATGAGCAGTTCTTC
CASSSQIKYNEQFF
>TRBJ2-2|TRBD2|.|TRBV5-1
TGCGCCAGCAGCCTTCGTACTAGCGGGAATGACGGGGAGCTGTTTTTT
CASSLRTSGNDGELFF
>TRBJ1-1|.|.|TRBV29-1
TGCAGCGTTGACCGGGGGCAGATTAGGAACACTGAAGCTTTCTTT
CSVDRGQIRNTEAFF
>TRBJ2-5|TRBD1|few|TRBV29-1
TGCAGCGTTGACCAAGGACAGGGAGAGACCCAGTACTTC
CSVDQGQGETQYF
>TRBJ2-1|.|.|TRBV18
TGTGCCAGCTCACAAACCGGGACCGAGTACAATGAGCAGTTCTTC
CASSQTGTEYNEQFF